This is a list of T cell receptor beta chains from one sample in a study of blood T cell repertoires in COVID-19. Method: immunoSEQ multiplex PCR; TCRdb's copy keeps in-frame clones and lacks some. Among more than 250,000 clones listed, about nine tenths were seen once. Sequences were obtained from PBMCs or T cells enriched from blood (not recorded which). Receptor source: a woman aged 18-35 years who had recovered from COVID-19. Each CDR3 is given with its conserved first and last residue. Each record gives: D gene, V gene, J gene, clone size, CDR3 DNA, CDR3 protein. The D gene is left open where the match is weak. Clone size, where shown, is once, few, many, or a class for clones that have expanded.

d_gene: -
v_gene: TRBV7-9
j_gene: TRBJ2-3
abundance: once
CDR3nt: TGTGCCAGCAGCTCATACAGGGTAGATACGCAGTATTTT
CDR3aa: CASSSYRVDTQYF

d_gene: -
v_gene: TRBV25-1
j_gene: TRBJ2-7
abundance: -
CDR3nt: TGTGCCAGCACCAGGGGCTACGAGCAGTACTTC
CDR3aa: CASTRGYEQYF

d_gene: -
v_gene: TRBV7-9
j_gene: TRBJ2-6
abundance: -
CDR3nt: TGTGCCAGCAGCCCCCCGTCGTCTGGGGCCAACGTCCTGACTTTC
CDR3aa: CASSPPSSGANVLTF

d_gene: -
v_gene: TRBV1
j_gene: TRBJ1-2
abundance: -
CDR3nt: TGCACCAGCAGCCAAGATGGGGACAGAGCTAACTATGGCTACACCTTC
CDR3aa: CTSSQDGDRANYGYTF

d_gene: -
v_gene: TRBV18
j_gene: TRBJ1-1
abundance: -
CDR3nt: TGTGCCAGCTCACCACCGGGACAGAACACTGAAGCTTTCTTT
CDR3aa: CASSPPGQNTEAFF

d_gene: TRBD1
v_gene: TRBV15
j_gene: TRBJ2-7
abundance: -
CDR3nt: TGTGCCACCAGCAGAGGGCAGGGGGCAGGAGAGCAGTACTTC
CDR3aa: CATSRGQGAGEQYF

d_gene: -
v_gene: TRBV11-1
j_gene: TRBJ1-1
abundance: once
CDR3nt: TGTGCCAGCAGCTTACCCGTGAACACTGAAGCTTTCTTT
CDR3aa: CASSLPVNTEAFF

d_gene: TRBD2
v_gene: TRBV27
j_gene: TRBJ2-7
abundance: -
CDR3nt: TGTGCCAGCAGTTCCTGGGGGGGGAGCCGGGACGAGCAGTACTTC
CDR3aa: CASSSWGGSRDEQYF

d_gene: -
v_gene: TRBV10-3
j_gene: TRBJ2-1
abundance: -
CDR3nt: TGTGCCATCAGTGAGTCCTCGGAGGGCTACAATGAGCAGTTCTTC
CDR3aa: CAISESSEGYNEQFF

d_gene: -
v_gene: TRBV28
j_gene: TRBJ1-2
abundance: -
CDR3nt: TGTGCCAGCAGTTTACCAGGGGACTATGGCTACACCTTC
CDR3aa: CASSLPGDYGYTF

d_gene: -
v_gene: TRBV29-1
j_gene: TRBJ2-7
abundance: -
CDR3nt: TGCAGCGTGGAGGTTATGGGGGCCTCCTACGAGCAGTACTTC
CDR3aa: CSVEVMGASYEQYF

d_gene: -
v_gene: TRBV5-8
j_gene: TRBJ2-1
abundance: -
CDR3nt: TGTGCCAGCAGCTTGGCTGTGGCTAGATCGGCAAGTGAGCAGTTCTTC
CDR3aa: CASSLAVARSASEQFF

d_gene: -
v_gene: TRBV7-9
j_gene: TRBJ1-1
abundance: -
CDR3nt: TGTGCCAGCAGCTTGGGGGAACTGACAGGTTGGGGCACTGAAGCTTTCTTT
CDR3aa: CASSLGELTGWGTEAFF

d_gene: TRBD1
v_gene: TRBV6-1
j_gene: TRBJ1-2
abundance: -
CDR3nt: TGTGCCAGCAGTGAAGCGACAGGGCCTAACTATGGCTACACCTTC
CDR3aa: CASSEATGPNYGYTF

d_gene: -
v_gene: TRBV28
j_gene: TRBJ2-5
abundance: -
CDR3nt: TGTGCCAGCACCTACAGGACTATCGTACAAGAGACCCAGTACTTC
CDR3aa: CASTYRTIVQETQYF

d_gene: -
v_gene: TRBV2
j_gene: TRBJ2-3
abundance: -
CDR3nt: TGTGCCAGCAGTCCTAGTTTCACAGATACGCAGTATTTT
CDR3aa: CASSPSFTDTQYF

d_gene: TRBD2
v_gene: TRBV3-1/TRBV3-2
j_gene: TRBJ2-7
abundance: -
CDR3nt: TGTGCCAGCACCGGCACCGGGACTAGATCCGAGCAGTACTTC
CDR3aa: CASTGTGTRSEQYF

d_gene: TRBD1
v_gene: TRBV12-5
j_gene: TRBJ1-6
abundance: -
CDR3nt: TGTGCTAGTGGGTACAGGGGTTCACCCCTCCACTTT
CDR3aa: CASGYRGSPLHF

d_gene: -
v_gene: TRBV4-1
j_gene: TRBJ2-1
abundance: -
CDR3nt: TGCGCCAGCAGCCAAGGTGGGCGCCAGACCTACAATGAGCAGTTCTTC
CDR3aa: CASSQGGRQTYNEQFF

d_gene: -
v_gene: TRBV9
j_gene: TRBJ2-3
abundance: -
CDR3nt: TGTGCCAGCAGCCCCCGATTCTTGGCAACCACAGATACGCAGTATTTT
CDR3aa: CASSPRFLATTDTQYF

d_gene: -
v_gene: TRBV5-1
j_gene: TRBJ1-1
abundance: -
CDR3nt: TGCGCCAGCAGTTCTTTCCCGGGGGGTGGGATTTTGTCTTTCTTT
CDR3aa: CASSSFPGGGILSFF

d_gene: -
v_gene: TRBV3-1/TRBV3-2
j_gene: TRBJ2-1
abundance: -
CDR3nt: TGTGCCAGCAGCCAAGACCCAGTAAATGAGCAGTTCTTC
CDR3aa: CASSQDPVNEQFF

d_gene: -
v_gene: TRBV21-1
j_gene: TRBJ1-4
abundance: -
CDR3nt: -
CDR3aa: CASSKVGQGATNEKLFF

d_gene: TRBD2
v_gene: TRBV10-2
j_gene: TRBJ2-1
abundance: -
CDR3nt: TGCGCCAGCAGTGGGCTAGCGGGAGAGGTAAGCTCCTACAATGAGCAGTTCTTC
CDR3aa: CASSGLAGEVSSYNEQFF

d_gene: -
v_gene: TRBV7-2
j_gene: TRBJ1-2
abundance: few
CDR3nt: TGTGCCAGCAGCTTAGTGGGGGGTGGCTACACCTTC
CDR3aa: CASSLVGGGYTF

d_gene: TRBD1
v_gene: TRBV27
j_gene: TRBJ1-2
abundance: -
CDR3nt: TGTGCCAGCCGATATTCCGGGACAGGGGAGGGCTACACCTTC
CDR3aa: CASRYSGTGEGYTF

d_gene: TRBD1
v_gene: TRBV5-1
j_gene: TRBJ1-1
abundance: -
CDR3nt: TGCGCCAGCAGCCCCGACAGGGTGAACACTGAAGCTTTCTTT
CDR3aa: CASSPDRVNTEAFF

d_gene: TRBD2
v_gene: TRBV15
j_gene: TRBJ2-1
abundance: few
CDR3nt: TGTGCCACCAGCAGTTTCGGCGGGAGCGTCTACAATGAGCAGTTCTTC
CDR3aa: CATSSFGGSVYNEQFF

d_gene: TRBD2
v_gene: TRBV9
j_gene: TRBJ2-3
abundance: -
CDR3nt: TGTGCCAGCAGCGTAGGCTCGGGACTAGCGGGGGCACCCATCACGCAGTATTTT
CDR3aa: CASSVGSGLAGAPITQYF

d_gene: TRBD1
v_gene: TRBV4-1
j_gene: TRBJ1-1
abundance: once
CDR3nt: TGCGCCAGCAGCCAAGTGGGACAGACGATGAACACTGAAGCTTTCTTT
CDR3aa: CASSQVGQTMNTEAFF

d_gene: -
v_gene: TRBV5-1
j_gene: TRBJ1-2
abundance: -
CDR3nt: TGCGCCAGCAGCGAGGCAGGGAATGGCTACACCTTC
CDR3aa: CASSEAGNGYTF

d_gene: -
v_gene: TRBV9
j_gene: TRBJ2-1
abundance: -
CDR3nt: TGTGCCAGCAGCGTAGGCCTACCCAATGAGCAGTTCTTC
CDR3aa: CASSVGLPNEQFF

d_gene: -
v_gene: TRBV11-2
j_gene: TRBJ1-3
abundance: -
CDR3nt: TGTGCCAGCAGCCGCATCAGGGGTCCATCTGGAAACACCATATATTTT
CDR3aa: CASSRIRGPSGNTIYF

d_gene: TRBD1
v_gene: TRBV4-3
j_gene: TRBJ1-4
abundance: -
CDR3nt: TGCGCCAGCAGCCAGAACCTACAGGGGTGGGTTGAAAAACTGTTTTTT
CDR3aa: CASSQNLQGWVEKLFF

d_gene: -
v_gene: TRBV7-2
j_gene: TRBJ1-1
abundance: -
CDR3nt: TGTGCCAGCAGCTTAGGAGGCCCGAACACTGAAGCTTTCTTT
CDR3aa: CASSLGGPNTEAFF

d_gene: TRBD2
v_gene: TRBV7-2
j_gene: TRBJ2-7
abundance: few
CDR3nt: TGTGCCAGCAGCTACTCTAGCGGGGGCCTCCCCTACGAGCAGTACTTC
CDR3aa: CASSYSSGGLPYEQYF

d_gene: TRBD1
v_gene: TRBV6-5
j_gene: TRBJ2-2
abundance: -
CDR3nt: TGTGCCAGCACTCCCCTGACAGGGGCCGGGGAGCTGTTTTTT
CDR3aa: CASTPLTGAGELFF

d_gene: TRBD1
v_gene: TRBV19
j_gene: TRBJ1-3
abundance: -
CDR3nt: TGTGCCAGTAGTATAATGGGACAGGGGCCCGGAAACACCATATATTTT
CDR3aa: CASSIMGQGPGNTIYF

d_gene: TRBD2
v_gene: TRBV27
j_gene: TRBJ2-7
abundance: -
CDR3nt: TGTGCCAGCAGTTTCGGGGGGGGATTCGAGCAGTACTTC
CDR3aa: CASSFGGGFEQYF

d_gene: -
v_gene: TRBV9
j_gene: TRBJ1-4
abundance: -
CDR3nt: TGTGCCAGCAGCGCCGAGGAGGCCATTAAGTATGAGGAAAAACTGTTTTTT
CDR3aa: CASSAEEAIKYEEKLFF

d_gene: TRBD2
v_gene: TRBV7-2
j_gene: TRBJ2-1
abundance: -
CDR3nt: TGTGCCAGCAGCGTTGTGCCGGGACTAGCGGGAGGTTACAATGAGCAGTTCTTC
CDR3aa: CASSVVPGLAGGYNEQFF